One and the same sample provided the 13 T cell receptor beta chains below, sequenced in a study of blood T cells in healthy people across ages. A J-beta primer mix and a sample-barcoded 5' primer were used in a second PCR of about 7 to 12 cycles. TCRdb used MiXCR to reprocess the 5' RACE reads, holding one entry per CDR3 protein. The sample has roughly 800,000 distinct CDR3 sequences, roughly 64% seen once; the top ten hold roughly 22%. What was sequenced was blood. Receptors originate from a young man in good health.

The V gene is TRBV5-1, the J gene TRBJ2-7; D uncertain. V gave up 3 bases and J gave up 3 bases, with 13 bases separating them. Germline loops: CDR1 SGHRS, CDR2 YFSETQ. This CDR3 has 14 residues. CDR3 region: CASSWGTGNYEQYF. The CDR3 coding sequence is TGCGCCAGCAGCTGGGGAACTGGGAACTACGAGCAGTACTTC.

The chain is built from TRBV7-2 and TRBJ2-6; D uncertain. The CDR3 consists of 13 residues. Germline CDR1 reads SGHTA; CDR2 reads FQGNSA. The germline V and J ends were trimmed by 6 bases and 4 bases, with 7 bases remaining between them. DNA for the CDR3: TGTGCCAGCAGATGCGGAGGGGCCAACGTCCTGACTTTC. Translated, it gives CASRCGGANVLTF. Full variable domain (remainder filled in from reference TRBV7-2 and TRBJ2-6): GAGVSQSPSNKVTEKGKDVELRCDPISGHTALYWYRQSLGQGLEFLIYFQGNSAPDKSGLPSDRFSAERTGGSVSTLTIQRTQQEDSAVYLCASRCGGANVLTFGAGSRLTVL.

J is TRBJ2-7 and V is TRBV13, with unresolved D. Trimming took off 5 bases at V and 9 bases at J, with 20 bases between the two ends. The CDR3 is made up of 14 amino acids. The germline V gene has CDR1 PRHDT and CDR2 FYEKMQ (reference sequence). In nucleotides, the CDR3 is TGTGCCAGCAGCACCCAGAGACCCTCCACCTGGCAGTACTTC. This gives the protein CASSTQRPSTWQYF.

The chain employs TRBV6-6 and TRBJ2-7, with TRBD2 matching 7 bases. The DNA end is a closer match to TRBJ2-5, so the J assignment may be wrong. CDR1 and CDR2 from the germline V gene are MNHNY and SVGAGI (reference sequence). CDR3 size: 13 residues. The CDR3 loop is CASRRGEGKTQYF. The CDR3 DNA reads as TGTGCCAGCCGACGGGGGGAAGGAAAGACCCAGTACTTC.

The rearrangement joins TRBV5-4 to TRBJ2-1; perhaps TRBD1 as D (6 bases). The CDR3 is 13 amino acids. The V gene's germline CDR1 is SGHNT and CDR2 YYREEE (reference sequence). Deletions cut 4 bases from V and 5 bases from J, with 10 bases between. The CDR3 coding sequence is TGTGCCAGCAGCGGGGGCCTGGACAATGAGCAGTTCTTC. Translation gives CASSGGLDNEQFF.

DNA of the CDR3: TGCAGCGTTGGACTCACCGGGGAGCTGTTTTTT. It specifies CSVGLTGELFF. This chain joins TRBV29-1 and TRBJ2-2; D uncertain. V lost 4 bases, J lost 4 bases, and 4 bases lay in between. The V gene's germline CDR1 is SQVTM and CDR2 ANQGSEA. The CDR3 has 11 amino acids.

V usage is TRBV6-6 and J usage is TRBJ1-5; a weak D match, TRBD1 (5 bases). In germline, CDR1 is MNHNY, CDR2 SVGAGI (reference sequence). This CDR3 spans 16 amino acids. Between the trimmed V and J ends, which lost 4 bases and 2 bases, there was a span of 15 bases. The chain's CDR3 is CASSLFRGNGNQPQHF. As DNA, the CDR3 is TGTGCCAGCAGTTTATTCCGGGGGAACGGCAATCAGCCCCAGCATTTT.

The rearrangement joins TRBV12-5 to TRBJ2-3; maybe TRBD1 (6 bases). This CDR3 region has 15 residues. Germline CDR1 is LGHNT and CDR2 is FRNRAP. V lost 3 bases and J lost 7, with 17 bases in between. This CDR3 is CASGFPQTGKNTQYF. The CDR3 region has the DNA TGTGCTAGTGGTTTCCCACAAACAGGGAAAAATACGCAGTATTTT.

In this sample, this clonotype turned up a few times. This chain uses TRBV29-1 with TRBJ2-1; 11 nucleotides line up with TRBD2. Per germline, CDR1 SQVTM and CDR2 ANQGSEA. This CDR3 has 13 amino acids. CDR3 nucleotides: TGCAGTGATGGAACTAGCGGGGGCAATGAGCAGTTCTTC. This encodes CSDGTSGGNEQFF.

V usage is TRBV7-9 and J usage is TRBJ2-7, with D hard to call. The germline CDR1 and CDR2 sequences are SEHNR and FQNEAQ (reference sequence). With 6 bases removed from V and 3 bases from J, the gap between germline ends came to 9 bases. The CDR3 runs 12 residues. The CDR3: CASRATGYEQYF. The CDR3 DNA follows: TGTGCCAGCAGGGCGACGGGCTACGAGCAGTACTTC.

V and J are TRBV5-4 and TRBJ2-7, with 9 bases aligning to TRBD2. After removal of 0 bases from V and 4 bases from J, the junction contained 5 bases not matched to a gene. There are 15 residues in the CDR3. Germline V gene data show CDR1 as SGHNT and CDR2 as YYREEE (reference sequence). CDR3 sequence: CASSLDGGGAYEQYF. The DNA for the CDR3 is TGTGCCAGCAGCTTGGATGGCGGGGGGGCTTACGAGCAGTACTTC.

This clonotype was seen a few times. The rearrangement links TRBV20-1 to TRBJ2-4, with D possibly being TRBD1 or TRBD2 (5 bases each). This CDR3 comprises 12 residues. The germline V and J ends were trimmed by 5 bases and 6 bases, with 11 bases remaining between them. Germline V gene sequence: CDR1 DFQATT, CDR2 SNEGSKA (reference sequence). This CDR3 reads CSAPIGGNIQYF. The CDR3 DNA reads as TGCAGTGCTCCCATTGGGGGAAACATTCAGTACTTC.

This clonotype was counted a few times. This chain uses TRBV29-1 with TRBJ2-3; D call uncertain. From germline, CDR1 is SQVTM and CDR2 ANQGSEA. With 4 bases removed from V and 2 bases from J, the gap between germline ends came to 4 bases. This CDR3 is built from 11 residues. As DNA, the CDR3 is TGCAGCGTTGCCTTCACAGATACGCAGTATTTT. Its protein product is CSVAFTDTQYF.